This T cell receptor (beta chain) stems from a study of blood T cell repertoires in COVID-19. About the study: T cells, B-cell-depleted T cells, or PBMCs supplied cDNA or gDNA.

The assay was immunoSEQ multiplex PCR, and TCRdb's table has in-frame clones only and misses some. This table holds roughly 100,000 clones, around 73% found once. The CDR3 length is 16 residues. Germline loops: CDR1 MGHRA, CDR2 YSYEKL. The trim removed 0 bases at V and 4 bases at J, leaving 7 bases unmatched. The V gene is TRBV4-1, the J gene TRBJ2-3; TRBD2 aligns across 7 bases. The TCR was taken from a man aged 60-69 years with active or convalescent COVID-19. Sequenced input: peripheral blood. CDR3 bases: TGCGCCAGCAGCCAAGATTTCGGGAGGAGTTCAGATACGCAGTATTTT. This gives the protein CASSQDFGRSSDTQYF.